Sequencing of this T cell receptor (beta chain) was carried out in a study of blood T cell repertoires in COVID-19 (dated by TCRdb to about 2020). With respect to the entire study: Samples from collaborators originated in the United States, Italy and Spain and spanned both the acute and convalescent phases of COVID-19. Samples were obtained from the ongoing ImmuneRACE study (first 160 participants) and from about 1,300 subjects provided by 6 global collaborators. The repertoires were released in a freely available public database meant as a resource for research on the immune response to SARS-CoV-2. The material from the prospective study consisted of cDNA or gDNA derived from T cells, B-cell-depleted T cells, or PBMCs. Nearly every sample came with metadata listing a de-identified subject ID, COVID-19 status, age in years and sex. The dataset comprised deeply sampled blood TCRbeta repertoires from subjects exposed to, actively infected with, or recovered from COVID-19. Where HLA class I and class II types were available, the types were taken from metadata supplied by the sample provider, not from assay-based typing.

Broader findings and caveats from the paper: Clinical and demographic metadata were provided uncurated, with the amount varying by source and participant.

The immunoSEQ Assay, a bias-controlled multiplex PCR, was used to amplify TCRbeta CDR3 regions from genomic DNA. The source study handled its data this way. The number of nucleated cells in each sample was estimated from the amplification of reference gene primers within the assay. To quantify the absolute abundance of each unique TCRbeta CDR3 rearrangement, sequence reads were collapsed and filtered. For each sample, productive Simpson clonality was calculated as the square root of Simpson's diversity index over productive rearrangements. What TCRdb holds here is the immuneACCESS table cut down to in-frame rearrangements. Part of the clones is not present; checked against another copy, under half of the missing clones reflect an unresolved V gene, and the others are unexplained. V and J calls plus clone size are reproduced from that table; the DNA served to infer D and trimming. This sample is represented by hundreds of thousands of clones; around 89% of them were singletons. The ten biggest clones cover approximately 2.5% of the sample.

Measured from the cysteine to the phenylalanine, the CDR3 is 16 residues long. Only the CDR3 DNA stays, 48 bases, in frame from base 1. CDR1 and CDR2 are read off the germline V gene as ENHRY and SYGVKD. V trim: 2 bases; J trim: 6 bases; unmatched bases: 7. Participants in the prospective study were aged 18 to 89 years, lived in some 24 United States geographic areas, and enrolled through a virtual design. In the prospective study, cohorts were assigned on the basis of participant-reported clinical history obtained from a screening survey and a study questionnaire. ImmuneRACE Cohort 3 recovered participants were defined by two consecutive negative NP/OP PCR tests, healthcare professional clearance, or symptom resolution. In the prospective study, mobile phlebotomists collected whole blood, serum and a nasopharyngeal or oropharyngeal swab from each participant. Participants in the prospective study had the option to provide additional blood draws and questionnaires over an approximately 2-month period. Prospective study blood samples were shipped either frozen or at room temperature before DNA extraction.

A remark on this clone: The antigen this receptor binds is unknown. No much larger clone exists at a distance of one base, and base qualities are not known.

The origin of this receptor is a woman between 18 and 29 years old who had recovered from COVID-19. The V gene is TRBV10-3 and the J gene is TRBJ1-6; 7 bases in between match TRBD1. The specimen sequenced was PBMCs or T cells enriched from blood (not recorded which). DNA sequence: TGTGCCATCAGTGAGCCCTCGGGACAGCTTAATTCACCCCTCCACTTT. Translated, it reads CAISEPSGQLNSPLHF.